A selection of T cell receptor beta chains follows, all from one sample in a study of blood T cell repertoires in COVID-19. Only in-frame clones appear in the TCRdb table, and some are missing; sequencing was by immunoSEQ multiplex PCR. The sample holds 170,000 or so clones, around four fifths seen once. Sample: peripheral blood. These TCRs come from a man between 65 and 85 years old with active or convalescent COVID-19. The CDR3 runs from the conserved cysteine through the conserved F or W. A D gene is named only where the DNA matches it firmly. Some rows have no size entry. The others give once, few or many, or a class for an expanded clone.

cdr3_nt: TGCGCCAGCAGTGAAAACAGCCCCTATGGCTACACCTTC; cdr3_aa: CASSENSPYGYTF; v_call: TRBV10-1; clone_size: .; d_call: .; j_call: TRBJ1-2
cdr3_nt: TGTGCCAGCAGCTCTAGCGGGGGCCAGAACACCGGGGAGCTGTTTTTT; cdr3_aa: CASSSSGGQNTGELFF; v_call: TRBV5-4; clone_size: .; d_call: TRBD2; j_call: TRBJ2-2
cdr3_nt: TGTGCCAGTAGGACATTTAGCACTGAAGCTTTCTTT; cdr3_aa: CASRTFSTEAFF; v_call: TRBV19; clone_size: .; d_call: .; j_call: TRBJ1-1
cdr3_nt: TGTGCCAGCAGGGGCGAGGGCCTAGCCAAAAACATTCAGTACTTC; cdr3_aa: CASRGEGLAKNIQYF; v_call: TRBV7-8; clone_size: .; d_call: .; j_call: TRBJ2-4
cdr3_nt: TGTGCCAGCAGCGACGGGCGGGCCGTCCAAGAGACCCAGTACTTC; cdr3_aa: CASSDGRAVQETQYF; v_call: TRBV5-4; clone_size: .; d_call: .; j_call: TRBJ2-5
cdr3_nt: TGCGCCAGCAGCTTGGGGGACAGCTTTGGCACTGAAGCTTTCTTT; cdr3_aa: CASSLGDSFGTEAFF; v_call: TRBV5-1; clone_size: once; d_call: TRBD1; j_call: TRBJ1-1
cdr3_nt: TGTGCCAGCAGCACCGGGACAGCCACAGATACGCAGTATTTT; cdr3_aa: CASSTGTATDTQYF; v_call: TRBV6-2/TRBV6-3; clone_size: .; d_call: TRBD1; j_call: TRBJ2-3
cdr3_nt: TGTGCCAGCAGCCGCCGGGGGGGATCGGAAAAACTGTTTTTT; cdr3_aa: CASSRRGGSEKLFF; v_call: TRBV7-9; clone_size: .; d_call: .; j_call: TRBJ1-4
cdr3_nt: TGTGCCAGCAGCCCCCACGCGGGGACTTTCTTTGGAAACACCATATATTTT; cdr3_aa: CASSPHAGTFFGNTIYF; v_call: TRBV4-2; clone_size: .; d_call: .; j_call: TRBJ1-3
cdr3_nt: TGTGCCAGCAGTAAACACGGTAGCCCTCACTACGAGCAGTACTTC; cdr3_aa: CASSKHGSPHYEQYF; v_call: TRBV7-9; clone_size: .; d_call: .; j_call: TRBJ2-7
cdr3_nt: TGTGCCAGCAGTTACATTTTGACAGCCAGAGATTCACCCCTCCACTTT; cdr3_aa: CASSYILTARDSPLHF; v_call: TRBV6-5; clone_size: .; d_call: .; j_call: TRBJ1-6
cdr3_nt: TGTGCCAGCAGCCGGACTAGCGGGGATCTAGATACGCAGTATTTT; cdr3_aa: CASSRTSGDLDTQYF; v_call: TRBV3-1/TRBV3-2; clone_size: few; d_call: TRBD2; j_call: TRBJ2-3
cdr3_nt: TGTGCCAGTAGACCCCCAACGGGACAGGGTCAGCCCCAGCATTTT; cdr3_aa: CASRPPTGQGQPQHF; v_call: TRBV19; clone_size: .; d_call: TRBD1; j_call: TRBJ1-5
cdr3_nt: TGTGCCATCAGTGAGTCCAGTTGGACAGTCTACAATGAGCAGTTCTTC; cdr3_aa: CAISESSWTVYNEQFF; v_call: TRBV10-3; clone_size: .; d_call: .; j_call: TRBJ2-1
cdr3_nt: TGTGCCAGCAGTGAGAGACAGGTGACGGGCTACACCTTC; cdr3_aa: CASSERQVTGYTF; v_call: TRBV2; clone_size: .; d_call: .; j_call: TRBJ1-2
cdr3_nt: TGTGCCAGCAGCCAAGGACCTGCCGGGGGCTACACCTTC; cdr3_aa: CASSQGPAGGYTF; v_call: TRBV3-1/TRBV3-2; clone_size: .; d_call: .; j_call: TRBJ1-2
cdr3_nt: TGTGCCAGCTCACCTGGACAGGATACGCAGTATTTT; cdr3_aa: CASSPGQDTQYF; v_call: TRBV18; clone_size: .; d_call: .; j_call: TRBJ2-3
cdr3_nt: TGCGCCAGCAGCCAAGATGGAGGCTCCATCGGCGGGAGAGACACCGGGGAGCTGTTTTTT; cdr3_aa: CASSQDGGSIGGRDTGELFF; v_call: TRBV4-1; clone_size: .; d_call: TRBD2; j_call: TRBJ2-2
cdr3_nt: TGCGCCAGCAGCTGGAGTATTGGCTACGAGCAGTACTTC; cdr3_aa: CASSWSIGYEQYF; v_call: TRBV5-1; clone_size: .; d_call: .; j_call: TRBJ2-7
cdr3_nt: TGTGCCAGCAAGTCCCTCGCGGCAGGGGAAGAGACCCAGTACTTC; cdr3_aa: CASKSLAAGEETQYF; v_call: TRBV6-5; clone_size: once; d_call: .; j_call: TRBJ2-5
cdr3_nt: TGCGCCAGCAGTGAGTCGGGCATTTCACCCCTCCACTTT; cdr3_aa: CASSESGISPLHF; v_call: TRBV10-2; clone_size: few; d_call: .; j_call: TRBJ1-6
cdr3_nt: TGTGCCAGCTCACTCGGACTAGCGGGCCCAGATACGCAGTATTTT; cdr3_aa: CASSLGLAGPDTQYF; v_call: TRBV18; clone_size: .; d_call: TRBD2; j_call: TRBJ2-3
cdr3_nt: TGTGCCAGCAGCACAGGTAACACTGAAGCTTTCTTT; cdr3_aa: CASSTGNTEAFF; v_call: TRBV7-6; clone_size: .; d_call: .; j_call: TRBJ1-1
cdr3_nt: TGCAGCGTTGACGGGACAGGAGGCTACCAAGAGACCCAGTACTTC; cdr3_aa: CSVDGTGGYQETQYF; v_call: TRBV29-1; clone_size: once; d_call: TRBD1; j_call: TRBJ2-5
cdr3_nt: TGTGCCAGCAGCCGCGAAGCTAACACTGAAGCTTTCTTT; cdr3_aa: CASSREANTEAFF; v_call: TRBV12-3/TRBV12-4; clone_size: .; d_call: .; j_call: TRBJ1-1
cdr3_nt: TGTGCCAGCTCACAGACAGGATCTAATTCACCCCTCCACTTT; cdr3_aa: CASSQTGSNSPLHF; v_call: TRBV18; clone_size: medium-sized; d_call: .; j_call: TRBJ1-6
cdr3_nt: TGTGCCAGCAGCTTGTACAGTAGCAATCAGCCCCAGCATTTT; cdr3_aa: CASSLYSSNQPQHF; v_call: TRBV5-4; clone_size: .; d_call: .; j_call: TRBJ1-5
cdr3_nt: TGTGCCAGCAGTTTAGTTCCGGGGGAAGCTTTCTTT; cdr3_aa: CASSLVPGEAFF; v_call: TRBV12-3/TRBV12-4; clone_size: .; d_call: .; j_call: TRBJ1-1
cdr3_nt: TGTGCCAGTAGTACTAACCGGGGGGGGGCGAATTACAATGAGCAGTTCTTC; cdr3_aa: CASSTNRGGANYNEQFF; v_call: TRBV19; clone_size: .; d_call: TRBD2; j_call: TRBJ2-1
cdr3_nt: TGTGCCAGCAGTACTCCGGGACTTCTAACCCAGTACTTC; cdr3_aa: CASSTPGLLTQYF; v_call: TRBV27; clone_size: .; d_call: .; j_call: TRBJ2-5
cdr3_nt: TGTGCCAGCAGACCCCTGACAGGGGAGGTCACTGAAGCTTTCTTT; cdr3_aa: CASRPLTGEVTEAFF; v_call: TRBV5-4; clone_size: .; d_call: TRBD1; j_call: TRBJ1-1
cdr3_nt: TGTGCCAGCAGCGTAGCAGAGGGGGCGGACGCTTTCTTT; cdr3_aa: CASSVAEGADAFF; v_call: TRBV9; clone_size: .; d_call: TRBD1; j_call: TRBJ1-1
cdr3_nt: TGCGCCAGCAGCGGGATTCCTCGCGGGGGGGCGTCCGGGGAGCTGTTTTTT; cdr3_aa: CASSGIPRGGASGELFF; v_call: TRBV5-5; clone_size: .; d_call: TRBD2; j_call: TRBJ2-2
cdr3_nt: TGTGCCAGCAGCTTAGAGACGGAGGCCGAGCAGTACTTC; cdr3_aa: CASSLETEAEQYF; v_call: TRBV11-3; clone_size: few; d_call: .; j_call: TRBJ2-7
cdr3_nt: TGTGCCAGCAGCCCCTCTAGCGCCTCCTACAATGAGCAGTTCTTC; cdr3_aa: CASSPSSASYNEQFF; v_call: TRBV7-2; clone_size: .; d_call: .; j_call: TRBJ2-1
cdr3_nt: TGTGCCAGCAGTTACGCGGGGGGGCAAGAGACCCAGTACTTC; cdr3_aa: CASSYAGGQETQYF; v_call: TRBV7-2; clone_size: .; d_call: TRBD2; j_call: TRBJ2-5
cdr3_nt: TGTGCCAGCAGGTTACAAATGAACACTGAAGCTTTCTTT; cdr3_aa: CASRLQMNTEAFF; v_call: TRBV2; clone_size: .; d_call: .; j_call: TRBJ1-1
cdr3_nt: TGTGCCAGCAGCGTAGCTACGAGGACAGGTGGAGATACGCAGTATTTT; cdr3_aa: CASSVATRTGGDTQYF; v_call: TRBV9; clone_size: .; d_call: TRBD1; j_call: TRBJ2-3
cdr3_nt: TGTGCCAGCAGTGAATGGGGAGGGAGTGAGACCCAGTACTTC; cdr3_aa: CASSEWGGSETQYF; v_call: TRBV25-1; clone_size: few; d_call: TRBD2; j_call: TRBJ2-5
cdr3_nt: TGCGCCAGCAGCGTCGCCGGCGGGGTGAGAGATACGCAGTATTTT; cdr3_aa: CASSVAGGVRDTQYF; v_call: TRBV5-1; clone_size: few; d_call: .; j_call: TRBJ2-3
cdr3_nt: TGTGCCAGCAGTTTGGGGACAGGGGGCTCTAATTCACCCCTCCACTTT; cdr3_aa: CASSLGTGGSNSPLHF; v_call: TRBV27; clone_size: .; d_call: TRBD1; j_call: TRBJ1-6
cdr3_nt: TGTGCCAGCAGTATTCGGACAGGTTACGAGCAGTACTTC; cdr3_aa: CASSIRTGYEQYF; v_call: TRBV27; clone_size: once; d_call: TRBD1; j_call: TRBJ2-7
cdr3_nt: TGTGCCAGCAGCCCCGATCCCTCGACTAGCGGGAGGGCCTACAATGAGCAGTTCTTC; cdr3_aa: CASSPDPSTSGRAYNEQFF; v_call: TRBV7-3; clone_size: .; d_call: TRBD2; j_call: TRBJ2-1
cdr3_nt: TGCGCCAGCAGCCAAACGGTATCGAACACCGGGGAGCTGTTTTTT; cdr3_aa: CASSQTVSNTGELFF; v_call: TRBV4-3; clone_size: .; d_call: .; j_call: TRBJ2-2
cdr3_nt: TGTGCCAGCAGCCCGATCGCGTATGGGGGGGATGTGGGCACTGAAGCTTTCTTT; cdr3_aa: CASSPIAYGGDVGTEAFF; v_call: TRBV9; clone_size: few; d_call: .; j_call: TRBJ1-1
cdr3_nt: TGCAGCGTTGGACATGACAGGCTGAACACCGGGGAGCTGTTTTTT; cdr3_aa: CSVGHDRLNTGELFF; v_call: TRBV29-1; clone_size: .; d_call: .; j_call: TRBJ2-2